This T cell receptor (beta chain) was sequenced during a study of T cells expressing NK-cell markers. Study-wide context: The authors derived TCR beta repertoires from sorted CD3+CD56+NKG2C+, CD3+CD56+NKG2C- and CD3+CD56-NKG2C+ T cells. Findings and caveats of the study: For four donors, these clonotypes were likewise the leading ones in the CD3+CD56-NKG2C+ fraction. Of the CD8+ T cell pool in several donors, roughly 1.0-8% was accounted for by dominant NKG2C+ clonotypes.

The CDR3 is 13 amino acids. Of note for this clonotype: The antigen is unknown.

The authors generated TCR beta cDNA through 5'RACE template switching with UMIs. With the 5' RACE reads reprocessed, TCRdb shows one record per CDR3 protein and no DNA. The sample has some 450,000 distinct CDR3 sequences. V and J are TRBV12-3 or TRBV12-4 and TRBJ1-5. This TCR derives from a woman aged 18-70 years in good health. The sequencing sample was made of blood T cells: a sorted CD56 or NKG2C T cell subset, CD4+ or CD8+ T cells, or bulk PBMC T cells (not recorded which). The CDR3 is CASSLSATQPQHF.